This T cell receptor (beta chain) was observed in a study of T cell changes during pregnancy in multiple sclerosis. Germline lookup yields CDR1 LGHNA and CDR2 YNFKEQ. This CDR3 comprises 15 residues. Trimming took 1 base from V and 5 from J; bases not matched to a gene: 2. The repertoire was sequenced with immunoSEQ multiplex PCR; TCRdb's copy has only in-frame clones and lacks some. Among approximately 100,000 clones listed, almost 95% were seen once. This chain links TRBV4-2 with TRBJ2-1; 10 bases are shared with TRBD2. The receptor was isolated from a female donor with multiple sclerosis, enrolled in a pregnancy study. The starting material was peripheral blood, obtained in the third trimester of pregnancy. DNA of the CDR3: TGTGCCAGCAGCCAAGTACTAGCGGGGAACAATGAGCAGTTCTTC. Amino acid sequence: CASSQVLAGNNEQFF.